This T cell receptor (beta chain) stems from a study of blood T cells in healthy people across ages. Germline CDR1 is MDHEN and CDR2 is SYDVKM. V was pared by 6 bases and J by 5 bases, with 16 bases between. The CDR3 sequence is 14 residues long. Sample-barcoded 5' priming and a J-beta primer mix drove a second PCR of roughly 6 to 12 cycles. One entry per CDR3 protein results from TCRdb running MiXCR on the 5' RACE reads. Among 650,000 to 800,000 distinct CDR3 sequences, over 40% were seen once, and the ten largest hold about 14%. The rearrangement links TRBV28 to TRBJ2-5; perhaps TRBD1 as D (6 bases). The sequence was collected from an elderly woman in good health. The sample was blood. The CDR3 DNA sequence: TGTGCCAGCAGACCCCAGGGGAGACGGGAGACCCAGTACTTC. Protein: CASRPQGRRETQYF.